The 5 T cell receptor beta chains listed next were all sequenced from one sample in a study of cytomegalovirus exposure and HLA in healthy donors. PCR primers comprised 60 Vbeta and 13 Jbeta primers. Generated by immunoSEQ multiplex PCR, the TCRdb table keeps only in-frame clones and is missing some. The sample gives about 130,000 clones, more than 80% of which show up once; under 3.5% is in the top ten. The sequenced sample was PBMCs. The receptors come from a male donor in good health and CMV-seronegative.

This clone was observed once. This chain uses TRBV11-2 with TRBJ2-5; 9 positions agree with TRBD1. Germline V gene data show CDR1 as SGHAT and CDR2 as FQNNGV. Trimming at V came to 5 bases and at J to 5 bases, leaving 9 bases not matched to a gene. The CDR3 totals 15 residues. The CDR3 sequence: CASSRGTGTVETQYF. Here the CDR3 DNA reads TGTGCCAGCAGCCGGGGGACAGGGACCGTCGAGACCCAGTACTTC. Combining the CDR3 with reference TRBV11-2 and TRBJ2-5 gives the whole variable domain EAGVAQSPRYKIIEKRQSVAFWCNPISGHATLYWYQQILGQGPKLLIQFQNNGVVDDSQLPKDRFSAERLKGVDSTLKIQPAKLEDSAVYLCASSRGTGTVETQYFGPGTRLLVL.

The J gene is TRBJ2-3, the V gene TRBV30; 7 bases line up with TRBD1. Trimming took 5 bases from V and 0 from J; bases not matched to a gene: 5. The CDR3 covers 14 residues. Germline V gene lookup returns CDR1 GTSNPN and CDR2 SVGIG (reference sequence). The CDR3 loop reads CAWAEQGSTDTQYF. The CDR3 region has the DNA TGTGCCTGGGCGGAACAGGGGAGCACAGATACGCAGTATTTT.

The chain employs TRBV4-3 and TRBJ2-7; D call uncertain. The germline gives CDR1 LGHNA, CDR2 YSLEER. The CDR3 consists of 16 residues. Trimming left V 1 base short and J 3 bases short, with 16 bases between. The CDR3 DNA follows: TGCGCCAGCAGCCAAGTGGTAGCTGTGGAAGTCTACGAGCAGTACTTC. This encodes CASSQVVAVEVYEQYF.

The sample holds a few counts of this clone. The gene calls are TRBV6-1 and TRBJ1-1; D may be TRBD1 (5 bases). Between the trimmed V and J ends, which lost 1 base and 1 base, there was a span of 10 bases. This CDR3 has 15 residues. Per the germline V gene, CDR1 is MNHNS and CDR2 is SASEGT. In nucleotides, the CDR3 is TGTGCCAGCAGTGAAGGGGGCCGACCGAACACTGAAGCTTTCTTT. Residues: CASSEGGRPNTEAFF.

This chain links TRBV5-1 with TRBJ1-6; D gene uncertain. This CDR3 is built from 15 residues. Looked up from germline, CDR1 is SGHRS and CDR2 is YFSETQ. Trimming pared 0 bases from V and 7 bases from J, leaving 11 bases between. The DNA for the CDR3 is TGCGCCAGCAGCTTGGCCGCCAAGCCCAATTCACCCCTCCACTTT. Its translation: CASSLAAKPNSPLHF.